Given below is one T cell receptor (beta chain) in context. The authors' processing: It was from reference gene primer amplification that nucleated cell counts were estimated. Data came from immunoSEQ multiplex PCR; TCRdb stores just in-frame clones and leaves some out. V, J and clone size are taken as reported in that table, and D and trimming were inferred from the DNA itself. The sample has roughly 290,000 clones, around 89% seen once. The sample originates from a study of blood T cell repertoires in COVID-19. Study as a whole: Samples of COVID-19 (acute and convalescent) were obtained from the United States, Italy and Spain. The analysed material was cDNA or gDNA that came from T cells, B-cell-depleted T cells, or PBMCs.

The source is a man aged 30 to 45 with acute or convalescent COVID-19. The sequenced sample consisted of peripheral blood.

CDR3 DNA: TGTGCCAGCAGCCGACAGGGCTATAATTCACCCCTCCACTTT. Its protein product is CASSRQGYNSPLHF. The gene calls are TRBV3-1 (or the pseudogene TRBV3-2) and TRBJ1-6; 7 nucleotides line up with TRBD1. Germline CDR1 and CDR2: LGHDT and YNNKEL (reference sequence). The CDR3 runs to 14 residues. With V trimmed by 4 bases and J by 3 bases, 0 bases remained unmatched.